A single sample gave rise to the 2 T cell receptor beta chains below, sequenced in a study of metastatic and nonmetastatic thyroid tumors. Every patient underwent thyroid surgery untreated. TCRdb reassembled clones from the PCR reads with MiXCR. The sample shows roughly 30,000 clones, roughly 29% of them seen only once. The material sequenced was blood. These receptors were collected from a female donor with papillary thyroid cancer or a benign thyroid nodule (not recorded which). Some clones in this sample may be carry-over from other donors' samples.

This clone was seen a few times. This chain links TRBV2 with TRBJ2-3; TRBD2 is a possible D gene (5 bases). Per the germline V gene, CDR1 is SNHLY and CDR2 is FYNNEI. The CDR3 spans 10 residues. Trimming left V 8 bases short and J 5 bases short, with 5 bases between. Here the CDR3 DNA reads TGTGCCAGCCGGGGAGATACGCAGTATTTT. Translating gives CASRGDTQYF. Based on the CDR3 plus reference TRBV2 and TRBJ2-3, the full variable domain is EPEVTQTPSHQVTQMGQEVILRCVPISNHLYFYWYRQILGQKVEFLVSFYNNEISEKSEIFDDQFSVERPDGSNFTLKIRSTKLEDSAMYFCASRGDTQYFGPGTRLTVL.

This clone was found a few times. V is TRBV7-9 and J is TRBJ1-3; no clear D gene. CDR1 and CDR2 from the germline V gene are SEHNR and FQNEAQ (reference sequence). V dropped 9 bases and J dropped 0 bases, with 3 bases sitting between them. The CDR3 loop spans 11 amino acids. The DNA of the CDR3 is TGTGCCAGTGGCTCTGGAAACACCATATATTTT. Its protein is CASGSGNTIYF.